This T cell receptor (beta chain) is drawn from a study of blood T cell repertoires in COVID-19. Study at large: T cells, B-cell-depleted T cells, or PBMCs supplied cDNA or gDNA.

This CDR3 comprises 15 residues. The trim removed 4 bases at V and 3 bases at J, leaving 3 bases unmatched. Germline lookup yields CDR1 SGHKS and CDR2 YYEKEE (reference sequence). In the authors' workflow: Nucleated cell number was recorded as an estimate derived from reference gene primer amplification. TCRdb's copy holds only in-frame clones and misses some; the assay was immunoSEQ multiplex PCR. V and J calls plus clone size are reproduced from that table; the DNA served to infer D and trimming. The table shows 25,000 or so clones, with around 90% occurring only once. The origin of this receptor is a man in his sixties or seventies with acute or convalescent COVID-19. This rearrangement joins TRBV5-5 to TRBJ2-2; 10 bases line up with TRBD1. Sequencing was done on a sample of peripheral blood. The CDR3 loop is CASSRTGGDTGELFF. CDR3 coding DNA: TGTGCCAGCAGCCGGACAGGGGGAGACACCGGGGAGCTGTTTTTT.